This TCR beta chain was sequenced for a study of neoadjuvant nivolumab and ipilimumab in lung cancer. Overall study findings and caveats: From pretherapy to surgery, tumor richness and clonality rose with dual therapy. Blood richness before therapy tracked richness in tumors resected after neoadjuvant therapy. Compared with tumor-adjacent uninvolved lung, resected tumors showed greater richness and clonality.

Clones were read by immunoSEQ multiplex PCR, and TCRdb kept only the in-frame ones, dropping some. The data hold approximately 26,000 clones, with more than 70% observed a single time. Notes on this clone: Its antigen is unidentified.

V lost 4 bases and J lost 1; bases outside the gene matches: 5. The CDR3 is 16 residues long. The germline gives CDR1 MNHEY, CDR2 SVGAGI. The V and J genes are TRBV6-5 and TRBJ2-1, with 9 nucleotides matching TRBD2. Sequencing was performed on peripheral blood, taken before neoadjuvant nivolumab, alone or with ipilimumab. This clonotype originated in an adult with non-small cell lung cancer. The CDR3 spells CASSSSGDISYNEQFF. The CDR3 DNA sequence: TGTGCCAGCAGTTCTAGCGGGGACATATCCTACAATGAGCAGTTCTTC.